Listed here is a single T cell receptor beta chain. This clone was counted once. Its antigen target is currently unknown. No much larger clonotype is one base removed from it; base qualities were not supplied. Collaborating institutions collected whole blood in K2EDTA tubes following their own protocols. For TCRbeta analysis, collaborators shipped samples as frozen whole blood, isolated PBMCs, or DNA extracted from either of those sample types. The data originate from a study of blood T cell repertoires in COVID-19 (dated by TCRdb to the early 2020s). Context from the whole study: Samples from collaborators originated in the United States, Italy and Spain and spanned both the acute and convalescent phases of COVID-19. The material from the prospective study consisted of cDNA or gDNA derived from T cells, B-cell-depleted T cells, or PBMCs. Subjects who had been exposed to COVID-19, were actively infected with it, or had recovered from it provided the deeply sampled blood TCRbeta repertoires that made up the dataset. A freely available public database, intended as a resource for researchers studying the immune response to SARS-CoV-2, is where the repertoires were released. The samples were drawn from two sources: the first 160 participants of the ongoing ImmuneRACE study, and 1,254 subjects contributed by 6 global collaborators. Nearly every sample came with metadata listing a de-identified subject ID, COVID-19 status, age in years and sex. HLA class I and class II types, where available, came from metadata supplied by the sample provider rather than from assay-based typing. General findings and caveats noted by the study authors: The amount of clinical and demographic metadata varied by source and participant and was provided uncurated.

TCRbeta CDR3 regions were amplified from genomic DNA using the immunoSEQ Assay, a bias-controlled multiplex PCR. The authors processed their data as follows. The number of nucleated cells in each sample was estimated from the amplification of reference gene primers within the assay. To quantify the absolute abundance of each unique TCRbeta CDR3 rearrangement, sequence reads were collapsed and filtered. For each sample, productive Simpson clonality was calculated by taking the square root of Simpson's diversity index across productive rearrangements. Entries here come from immuneACCESS through TCRdb and include only in-frame sequences with V and J called. Some clones fail to appear in such tables; in the studies checked, an unresolved V gene covers under half of the shortfall, and the cause of the remainder is unknown. That table is the source of V, J and clone size, and D and trimming were worked out from the DNA. This sample has 200,000 to 250,000 clones in its table, and 82% of those were observed once. The ten largest clones take up about 3.9% of the sample.

Looking up the germline V gene yields CDR1 MGHDK and CDR2 SYGVNS. Including the terminal cysteine and phenylalanine, the CDR3 comprises 15 residues. The kept DNA is CDR3 alone, 45 bases in frame from the first base. V is clipped by 5 bases and J by 1 base, and the sequence between their germline boundaries is 14 bases long. The source is an elderly woman with acute or convalescent COVID-19. The sequenced material came from peripheral blood. This chain joins TRBV25-1 to TRBJ1-1; a weak D assignment points to TRBD1 (5 bases agree). In nucleotides, the sequence is TGTGCCAGCAGTACGCAGGGTTTGGGGAACACTGAAGCTTTCTTT. This translates into CASSTQGLGNTEAFF.